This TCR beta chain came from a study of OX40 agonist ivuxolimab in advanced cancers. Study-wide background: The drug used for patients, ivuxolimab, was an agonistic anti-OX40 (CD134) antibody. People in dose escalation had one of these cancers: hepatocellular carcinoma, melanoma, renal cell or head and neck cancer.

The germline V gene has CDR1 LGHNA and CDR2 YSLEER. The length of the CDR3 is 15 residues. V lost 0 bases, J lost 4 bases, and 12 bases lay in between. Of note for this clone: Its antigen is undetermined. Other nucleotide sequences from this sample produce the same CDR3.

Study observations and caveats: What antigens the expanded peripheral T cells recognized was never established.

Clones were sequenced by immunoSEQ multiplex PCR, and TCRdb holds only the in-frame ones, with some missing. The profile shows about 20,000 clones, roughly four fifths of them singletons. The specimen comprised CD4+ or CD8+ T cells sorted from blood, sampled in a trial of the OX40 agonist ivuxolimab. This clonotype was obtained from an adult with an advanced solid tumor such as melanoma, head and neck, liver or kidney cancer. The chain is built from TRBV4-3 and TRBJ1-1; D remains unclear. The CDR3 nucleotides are TGCGCCAGCAGCCAAGAGCCGCGGGAAGGCACTGAAGCTTTCTTT. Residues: CASSQEPREGTEAFF.